The entry below gives a single T cell receptor (beta chain) sequence along with its context. The data belong to a study of blood T cell repertoires in COVID-19. Study in general: COVID-19 samples from acute and convalescent phases originated in the United States, Italy and Spain. Sources were T cells, B-cell-depleted T cells, or PBMCs; the material itself was cDNA or gDNA.

The CDR3 consists of 15 residues. The germline V gene encodes CDR1 MDHEN and CDR2 SYDVKM. The V gene end was trimmed by 5 bases and the J gene end by 4 bases; junction bases not matched to a gene: 8. How the authors handled the data: Amplified reference gene primers provided the basis for estimating nucleated cell counts. Here immunoSEQ multiplex PCR was the method, and the copy in TCRdb shows in-frame clones only, minus some. V and J calls and clone size follow that table, whereas D and trimming were derived from the DNA. The repertoire has 150,000 or so clones, over 80% of them found once; the top ten carry around 1.5%.

This chain links TRBV28 with TRBJ2-7; TRBD1 aligns across 10 bases. This TCR derives from a human donor in a cohort sampled during active COVID-19. Sequenced input: peripheral blood. This chain's CDR3 is CASSVPPGQGYEQYF. DNA of the CDR3: TGTGCCAGCAGTGTTCCACCGGGACAGGGGTACGAGCAGTACTTC.